The clone carrying this T cell receptor beta chain was counted ten times or more. Its antigen is undetermined. The data were obtained in a study of T cells in Graves' hyperthyroidism and ophthalmopathy. On the study more broadly: Specimen type is peripheral blood, collected at initial diagnosis prior to any treatment.

Findings and limits, study-wide: Most thyroid clonotypes expanded above 0.001 were also detected in blood.

Amplification targeted TCR beta CDR3 regions from RNA transcripts. Researchers ran a first-round RT-PCR on the TCR CDR3 using the HTBI primer set. A single record per CDR3 protein comes from TCRdb applying MiXCR to the multiplex PCR reads. The sample has about 600,000 distinct CDR3 sequences, over 12% seen once. CDR3 length: 16 amino acids. Trimming removed 11 bases from V and 0 bases from J; junction bases left unmatched: 8. The germline gives CDR1 WNHNN, CDR2 SYGVQD (reference sequence). It was uncontrolled infection, other autoimmune disease, pregnancy or lactation that excluded patients. About 10 ml of fresh peripheral blood supplied the PBMCs.

The TCR comes from a young woman with Graves' ophthalmopathy. Sequencing was performed on blood. This chain links TRBV10-1 with TRBJ2-3; 13 bases agree with TRBD2. The CDR3 protein is CASIWGLAGSTDTQYF. In DNA, the CDR3 is TGCGCCTCCATTTGGGGACTAGCGGGGAGCACAGATACGCAGTATTTT.